The 6 T cell receptor beta chains listed next were all sequenced from one sample in a study of T cell responses to AZD1222 COVID-19 vaccine. TCRdb keeps only in-frame clones here, not all; method: immunoSEQ multiplex PCR. The data show 150,000 to 200,000 clones, with about nine tenths seen just once and 0.99% held by the top ten. Sequenced material: peripheral blood, taken on day 0 of AZD1222 vaccination. All receptors come from an adult in good health.

The rearrangement uses TRBV18 and TRBJ1-1; TRBD1 is a possible D gene (5 bases). V was pared by 1 base and J by 0 bases, with 21 bases between. Looked up from germline, CDR1 is KGHSH and CDR2 is LQKENI. There are 19 residues in the CDR3. CDR3 sequence: CASSPLPSQAGLMNTEAFF. The CDR3, as DNA: TGTGCCAGCTCACCACTCCCGTCACAGGCGGGACTAATGAACACTGAAGCTTTCTTT.

The count of this clone is one. The V gene is TRBV6-1, the J gene TRBJ1-5; unclear D gene. This CDR3 comprises 14 residues. The germline CDR1 and CDR2 sequences are MNHNS and SASEGT. The V end was cut by 0 bases, the J end by 0 bases, with 3 bases between. CDR3 residues: CASSEANSNQPQHF. The CDR3 DNA is TGTGCCAGCAGTGAAGCGAATAGCAATCAGCCCCAGCATTTT.

The genes are TRBV2 and TRBJ1-2; no clear D gene. Germline loops: CDR1 SNHLY, CDR2 FYNNEI. V lost 6 bases to trimming and J lost 6 bases, with 8 bases between them. CDR3 length equals 11 residues. The CDR3 here is CASRYGDGYTF. CDR3 bases: TGTGCCAGCAGATACGGGGATGGCTACACCTTC.

The chain carries TRBV7-9 and TRBJ2-7, with D perhaps being TRBD1 or TRBD2 (5 bases each). There are 13 residues in the CDR3. V lost 5 bases to trimming and J lost 1 base, with 9 bases between them. CDR1 SEHNR and CDR2 FQNEAQ come from the germline V gene (reference sequence). CDR3 protein: CASSRDPSYEQYF. The CDR3 region has the DNA TGTGCCAGCAGCCGGGACCCATCCTACGAGCAGTACTTC.

V gene TRBV2 combines with J gene TRBJ2-7, with 7 bases identical to TRBD2. The germline V gene has CDR1 SNHLY and CDR2 FYNNEI. V lost 3 bases to trimming and J lost 6 bases; unmatched junction nucleotides: 8. This CDR3 is 14 amino acids long. The CDR3 region has the DNA TGTGCCAGCAGTGATTTATCGGGAGGCGGCGAGCAGTACTTC. It yields the protein CASSDLSGGGEQYF.

The chain employs TRBV9 and TRBJ1-2; a weak D match, TRBD1 (5 bases). The V gene's germline CDR1 is SGDLS and CDR2 YYNGEE. The CDR3 has 14 amino acids. V lost 0 bases and J lost 2, with 8 bases in between. CDR3 region: CASSVEQGNYGYTF. CDR3 DNA sequence: TGTGCCAGCAGCGTAGAGCAGGGAAACTATGGCTACACCTTC.